A single T cell receptor (beta chain) is shown here with its context. Its matching antigen is unknown. Every sample had a minimum of 6.5 million PBMCs isolated. The extraction recovered at least 5 micrograms of total RNA per sample. The data stem from a study of blood T cells in healthy people across ages. The use of a sample-barcoded 5' primer and a J-beta primer mix characterized a second PCR of about 6 to 12 cycles. TCRdb ran MiXCR on the 5' RACE reads and lists one entry per CDR3 protein. The sample has 790,000 or so distinct CDR3 sequences; 45% to 70% are singletons. The germline gives CDR1 SQVTM, CDR2 ANQGSEA. This CDR3 has 14 residues. With 6 bases clipped from V and 5 bases from J, the junction kept 7 bases outside the gene matches. Regarding the study as a whole: Any changes in expanded clonotypes were possibly confounded, as donor CMV status remained unknown. As age increased, TCR beta diversity per million T cells fell in a roughly linear fashion.

V usage is TRBV29-1 and J usage is TRBJ2-3; 11 nucleotides match TRBD2. The receptor was derived from a man aged 35 to 55 in good health. Input material: blood. CDR3 in amino acids: CSVGLADDKDTQYF. The CDR3 bases are TGCAGCGTGGGACTAGCGGACGATAAAGATACGCAGTATTTT.